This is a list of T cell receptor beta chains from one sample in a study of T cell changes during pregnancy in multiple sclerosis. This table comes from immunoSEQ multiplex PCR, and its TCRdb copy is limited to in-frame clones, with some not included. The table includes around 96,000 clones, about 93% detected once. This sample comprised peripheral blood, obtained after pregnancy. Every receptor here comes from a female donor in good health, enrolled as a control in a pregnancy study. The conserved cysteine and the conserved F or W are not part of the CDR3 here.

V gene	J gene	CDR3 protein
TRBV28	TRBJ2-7	ASSLGPGTGVREQY
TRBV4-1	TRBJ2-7	ASSLTGNAYEQY
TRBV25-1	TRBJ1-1	ASSGLTGKDGEAF
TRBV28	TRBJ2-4	ASNPGLAKNIQY
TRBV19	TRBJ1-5	ASSIDLEVQPQH
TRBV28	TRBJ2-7	ASSFPVTGEQY
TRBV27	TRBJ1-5	ASSFQGVHSNQPQH
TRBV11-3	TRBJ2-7	ARTSGSYEQY
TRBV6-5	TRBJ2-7	ASRTGGNYEQY
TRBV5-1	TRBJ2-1	ASSLGPGQGANEQF
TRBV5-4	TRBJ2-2	ASWDRVGNPNTGELF
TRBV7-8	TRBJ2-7	ASSLYTGSSYEQY
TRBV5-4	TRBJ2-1	ASSLAGREGYEQF
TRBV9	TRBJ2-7	ASSPRGLAGAYEQY
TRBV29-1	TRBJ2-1	SALGGSSYNEQF
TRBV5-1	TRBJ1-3	ASSLAGTGLAGNTIY
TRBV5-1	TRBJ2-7	ASSSFGQVGEQY
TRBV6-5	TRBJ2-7	ASSYRGTSAYEQY
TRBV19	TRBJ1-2	ASSATGAYGYT
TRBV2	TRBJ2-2	ASSEGTGAPPSTGELF
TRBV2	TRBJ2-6	ASSGNSGANVLT
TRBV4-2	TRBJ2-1	ASSQEGLADYNEQF
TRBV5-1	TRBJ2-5	ASRGRVRETQY
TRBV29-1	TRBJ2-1	SVEGGKAYNEQF
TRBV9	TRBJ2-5	ASSPLAGEETQY
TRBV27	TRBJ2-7	ASSLALTGGYEQY
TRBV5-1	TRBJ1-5	ASSPGTDSHSNQPQH
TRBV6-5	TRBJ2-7	ASSSRPGTRVSEQY
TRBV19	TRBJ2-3	ASSNLPRGDTQY
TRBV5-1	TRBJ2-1	ASSPSAGELYNEQF